A single T cell receptor (beta chain) is shown here with its context. This clone was counted a few times. Its antigen is currently not known. Base qualities are not recorded, but no much larger clone differs from it by a single base. This specimen comes from a study of blood T cell repertoires in COVID-19 (dated by TCRdb to 2019 to 2021). As for the study more broadly: Samples from collaborators originated in the United States, Italy and Spain and spanned both the acute and convalescent phases of COVID-19. The prospective study material was composed of cDNA or gDNA derived from T cells, B-cell-depleted T cells, or PBMCs. Subjects who had been exposed to COVID-19, were actively infected with it, or had recovered from it provided the deeply sampled blood TCRbeta repertoires that made up the dataset. The repertoires were released in a freely available public database meant as a resource for research on the immune response to SARS-CoV-2. The samples were drawn from the first 160 participants of the ongoing ImmuneRACE study and from 1,254 subjects provided by 6 global collaborators. A de-identified subject ID, COVID-19 status, age in years and sex were almost always included in the sample metadata. HLA class I and class II types, where available, came from metadata supplied by the sample provider rather than from assay-based typing.

What the research found in general, with its limitations: The quantity of clinical and demographic metadata differed by source and by participant and was supplied without curation.

TCRbeta CDR3 regions were amplified from genomic DNA by means of the immunoSEQ Assay, a bias-controlled multiplex PCR. Regarding the original processing steps: The number of nucleated cells in each sample was estimated from the amplification of reference gene primers within the assay. To quantify the absolute abundance of each unique TCRbeta CDR3 rearrangement, sequence reads were collapsed and filtered. For each sample, productive Simpson clonality was calculated by taking the square root of Simpson's diversity index across productive rearrangements. TCRdb carries this immuneACCESS record with in-frame sequences only. Its versions omit some clonotypes, under half of them owing to an unresolved V gene in the studies checked, with the rest unexplained. D and trimming were read from the DNA, whereas the V and J calls and clone size are those reported in that table. Counted in this sample were about 74,000 clones; more than 90% of them appeared once. The ten largest make up just over 9% of the sample.

Each collaborating institution followed its own protocols to collect whole blood in K2EDTA tubes. For TCRbeta analysis, collaborator samples were shipped as frozen whole blood, as isolated PBMCs, or as DNA extracted from either sample type. What was sequenced was peripheral blood. The origin of this receptor is a human donor in a cohort sampled during active COVID-19.

CDR3 reads: CASSQDASGGYEQYF. The nucleotide sequence is TGCGCCAGCAGCCAAGACGCTAGCGGGGGATACGAGCAGTACTTC. The rearrangement combines TRBV4-3 with TRBJ2-7, and 10 junctional nucleotides match TRBD2. Ends trimmed: V by 0 bases, J by 4 bases; bases unmatched to a gene: 3. The CDR3, from cysteine to phenylalanine, totals 15 residues. CDR3 DNA is the only sequence kept; it has 45 bases, read in frame from the first base. Taken from the germline V gene, the CDR1 and CDR2 loops are LGHNA and YSLEER.